Listed here are 16 T cell receptor beta chains from one sample, sequenced in a study of T cells of healthy individuals. TCRdb reprocessed the 5' RACE reads with MiXCR, giving one entry per CDR3 protein. The repertoire holds 53,000 or so distinct CDR3 sequences, with 14% to 15% as singletons. The receptors were gathered from a human donor in good health.

The rearrangement joins TRBV9 to TRBJ2-3; TRBD2 matches 8 bases. Germline-derived CDR1 and CDR2 are SGDLS and YYNGEE. The V gene end was trimmed by 0 bases and the J gene end by 3 bases; junction bases not matched to a gene: 6. The CDR3 runs to 16 residues. CDR3 in amino acids: CASSVVMGGGTDTQYF. As DNA, the CDR3 is TGTGCCAGCAGCGTAGTGATGGGCGGGGGGACAGATACGCAGTATTTT.

This chain joins TRBV25-1 and TRBJ2-1, with 12 bases fitting TRBD2. The V gene's germline CDR1 is MGHDK and CDR2 SYGVNS. V shed 7 bases and J 2 bases; nucleotides not matched to a gene: 3. The CDR3 sequence is 15 residues long. CDR3 amino acids: CASKASGRAYNEQFF. CDR3 sequence (DNA): TGTGCCAGCAAAGCTAGCGGGAGGGCCTACAATGAGCAGTTCTTC.

The chain combines TRBV20-1 with TRBJ1-1; perhaps TRBD1 as D (5 bases). This CDR3 comprises 11 residues. V shed 6 bases and J shed 8 bases, with 13 bases lying between them. CDR1 and CDR2 from the germline V gene are DFQATT and SNEGSKA (reference sequence). This chain's CDR3 is CSAGGIKEAFF. DNA for the CDR3: TGCAGTGCGGGGGGGATAAAGGAAGCTTTCTTT.

A word on this clonotype: A read error is possible here, since a much larger clone lies one base away. The V gene is TRBV29-1, the J gene TRBJ1-1; D perhaps matches TRBD1 (6 bases). Between the trimmed V and J ends, which lost 8 bases and 5 bases, there was a span of 21 bases. CDR1 is SQVTM and CDR2 is ANQGSEA in the germline V gene. The CDR3 is 14 amino acids. The DNA for the CDR3 is TGCAGCTCAGAGGCAGGGGTTTCAGGGACTGAAGCTTTCTTT. Translation: CSSEAGVSGTEAFF.

This clonotype was seen only a few times. CDR3 region: CASSIGPSGDTQYF. The CDR3 DNA sequence: TGTGCCAGTAGTATAGGGCCGTCGGGAGATACGCAGTATTTT. The chain uses TRBV19 and TRBJ2-3, with D hard to call. The V gene lost 1 base and the J gene lost 5 bases, with 10 bases spanning the gap. CDR1 and CDR2 from the germline V gene are LNHDA and SQIVND (reference sequence). CDR3 length equals 14 residues.

This clonotype showed up many times. V gene TRBV20-1 combines with J gene TRBJ1-4; TRBD1 agrees at 7 bases. The length of the CDR3 is 14 residues. J was trimmed by 5 bases and V by 0 bases; bases with no gene match: 3. Germline V gene data show CDR1 as DFQATT and CDR2 as SNEGSKA (reference sequence). The CDR3, as DNA: TGCAGTGCTAGAGAGCAGGGGGAGAATGAAAAACTGTTTTTT. It translates to CSAREQGENEKLFF.

This clonotype has a count of ten or more. The chain links TRBV5-1 to TRBJ1-4, with 8 bases that match TRBD1. CDR3 length: 16 amino acids. CDR1 SGHRS and CDR2 YFSETQ come from the germline V gene. Trimming took 2 bases from V and 4 from J; bases not matched to a gene: 7. CDR3 nucleotides: TGCGCCAGCAGCTTCGGACAGGGTGGTATTAATGAAAAACTGTTTTTT. Its protein product is CASSFGQGGINEKLFF.

The genes are TRBV5-1 and TRBJ2-3, with 7 bases lining up with TRBD1. Per the germline V gene, CDR1 is SGHRS and CDR2 is YFSETQ. Trimming took 8 bases from V and 2 from J; bases not matched to a gene: 11. The CDR3 length is 15 residues. The CDR3 region is CARREETGITDTQYF. The CDR3 DNA reads TGCGCCAGAAGAGAAGAGACAGGGATCACAGATACGCAGTATTTT.

This clonotype appeared a single time. This clone may be a read error of a much larger clone one base away. Here the CDR3 reads CASSSWSPGDTQYF. The CDR3 coding sequence is TGTGCCAGCAGCTCCTGGTCGCCGGGAGATACGCAGTATTTT. The chain couples TRBV11-3 to TRBJ2-3; D call uncertain. This CDR3 region has 14 residues. Trimming pared 4 bases from V and 5 bases from J, leaving 13 bases between. Per germline, CDR1 SGHNT and CDR2 YENEEA.

Note on this clonotype: A much larger clone is a single base away; this may be a read error. This chain connects TRBV20-1 to TRBJ2-5; TRBD1 matches 10 bases. The V and J ends lost 1 base and 1 base, in that order; junction bases with no gene match: 6. The CDR3 contains 16 residues. Looked up from germline, CDR1 is DFQATT and CDR2 is SNEGSKA (reference sequence). Here the CDR3 DNA reads TGCAGTGCTAGAGTTCCCCGGACAGGGGGCCAAGAGACCCAGTACTTC. Encoded protein: CSARVPRTGGQETQYF.

This clonotype was seen a few times. J is TRBJ2-3 and V is TRBV25-1, with D hard to call. The germline CDR1 and CDR2 sequences are MGHDK and SYGVNS. V lost 5 bases and J lost 8, with 8 bases in between. The CDR3 runs to 11 residues. CDR3 sequence: CASSIGPTQYF. The DNA of the CDR3 is TGTGCCAGCAGTATTGGGCCTACGCAGTATTTT.

This clonotype was seen only once. The J gene is TRBJ2-5, the V gene TRBV5-6, with TRBD2 matching over 13 bases. CDR1 and CDR2 from the germline V gene are SGHDT and YYEEEE. CDR3 length: 17 amino acids. V shed 4 bases and J 4 bases; nucleotides not matched to a gene: 10. The CDR3 loop reads CASSPTKTSGGSETQYF. The CDR3 DNA reads TGTGCCAGCAGCCCAACTAAGACTAGCGGGGGGTCAGAGACCCAGTACTTC.

This clonotype has only a few counts. The CDR3 protein is CASSPNSNYGYTF. DNA of the CDR3: TGCGCCAGCAGCCCGAACTCTAACTATGGCTACACCTTC. V gene TRBV5-1 combines with J gene TRBJ1-2; D gene ambiguous. Germline V gene data show CDR1 as SGHRS and CDR2 as YFSETQ. CDR3 length: 13 residues. V lost 4 bases and J lost 0, with 7 bases in between.

This clonotype was counted only a few times. The chain couples TRBV18 to TRBJ2-7, with D possibly called TRBD1 or TRBD2 (6 bases each). The V gene lost 6 bases and the J gene lost 5 bases, with 17 bases spanning the gap. CDR3 length: 14 amino acids. Per germline, CDR1 KGHSH and CDR2 LQKENI. The CDR3 region is CASSRFGGFDEQYF. CDR3 bases: TGTGCCAGCTCGCGGTTCGGGGGCTTCGACGAGCAGTACTTC.

This clonotype was detected only a few times. The chain is built from TRBV6-2 or TRBV6-3 and TRBJ1-5; a weak D match, TRBD1 (6 bases). Germline V gene data show CDR1 as MNHEY and CDR2 as SVGEGT. The CDR3 runs to 15 residues. V was shortened by 0 bases and J by 7 bases, with 13 bases between the two germline ends. CDR3 amino acids: CASSYSGAIGQPQHF. CDR3 bases: TGTGCCAGCAGTTACTCGGGGGCAATTGGGCAGCCCCAGCATTTT.

This clonotype was picked up a small number of times. The chain's CDR3 is CASSTGTLRGETQYF. CDR3 coding DNA: TGTGCCAGCAGTACCGGGACACTCAGGGGAGAGACCCAGTACTTC. This rearrangement joins TRBV12-3 or TRBV12-4 to TRBJ2-5; tentatively, D is TRBD1 (6 bases). V was shortened by 5 bases and J by 4 bases, with 17 bases between the two germline ends. The CDR3 runs to 15 residues.